A selection of T cell receptor beta chains follows, all from one sample in a study of T cell repertoires in cytomegalovirus infection. MiXCR, run by TCRdb on the reads, gives a single entry per CDR3 protein. The repertoire consists of approximately 43,000 distinct CDR3 sequences, with 20% to 25% occurring once and the leading ten covering approximately 17%. These TCRs' antigens remain unknown. Sequencing input: PBMCs, sequenced either directly or after in vitro stimulation (not recorded which). These receptors were collected from a human donor in good health (CMV status not recorded). Some clones in this sample may be carry-over from other donors' samples. Each CDR3 is given with its conserved first and last residue. A D gene is named only where the DNA matches it firmly. Clone size is stated in some rows and not others, as once, few, many or a class when expanded.

NA | TRBJ1-1 | TRBV4-1 | NA | TGTGCCAGCAGCCAAGATCGCAGGGGCCTTGCAACTTTCTTT | CASSQDRRGLATFF
few | TRBJ1-3 | TRBV12-3/TRBV12-4 | NA | TGTGCCAGCAGTTTCCCCCCCTTCACCGGAAACACCATATATTTT | CASSFPPFTGNTIYF
NA | TRBJ2-1 | TRBV7-6 | TRBD2 | TGTGCCAGCAGCTCTAGCGGGCGGGATGAGCAGTTCTTC | CASSSSGRDEQFF
NA | TRBJ2-3 | TRBV7-9 | NA | TGTGCCAGCAGCTTATCCCGGGCGACAGATACGCAGTATTTT | CASSLSRATDTQYF
many | TRBJ2-2 | TRBV24-1 | TRBD1 | TGTGCCACCAGTGGGACAGGGAAGAACACCGGGGAGCTGTTTTTT | CATSGTGKNTGELFF
NA | TRBJ2-1 | TRBV20-1 | NA | TGCAGTGCTAGGAACAGGGGCGGGGCCTACAATGAGCAGTTCTTC | CSARNRGGAYNEQFF
many | TRBJ2-5 | TRBV7-9 | TRBD1 | TGTGCCAGCAGCTTCATGACAGGGCTAATCCAAGAGACCCAGTACTTC | CASSFMTGLIQETQYF
NA | TRBJ1-5 | TRBV5-6 | NA | TGTGCCAGCAGACAGGTCAGGCTCTCCCCTCAGCCCCAGCATTTT | CASRQVRLSPQPQHF
NA | TRBJ2-5 | TRBV10-3 | TRBD2 | TGTGCCATCAGTGAAGGGCTAGCGGGAGGCCAAGAGACCCAGTACTTC | CAISEGLAGGQETQYF
many | TRBJ2-3 | TRBV12-3/TRBV12-4 | TRBD1 | TGTGCCAGCAGGGAACACAGGGGGCTGGGCACAGATACGCAGTATTTT | CASREHRGLGTDTQYF
many | TRBJ2-5 | TRBV7-8 | NA | TGTGCCAGCGCCCCACGTCGGTTCAGGGAAGAGACCCAGTACTTC | CASAPRRFREETQYF
NA | TRBJ1-5 | TRBV14 | NA | TGTGCCAGCAGCAAACTACATCCGGGCCAGAACAATCAGCCCCAGCATTTT | CASSKLHPGQNNQPQHF
few | TRBJ1-5 | TRBV6-2/TRBV6-3 | NA | TGTGCCAGCAGTCAGACTCGGACACAGAAGAGCAATCAGCCCCAGCATTTT | CASSQTRTQKSNQPQHF
NA | TRBJ2-1 | TRBV2 | NA | TGTGCCAGCAACGTTAATGAGCAGTTCTTC | CASNVNEQFF
NA | TRBJ2-3 | TRBV2 | TRBD1 | TGTGCCAGCAGTGACCACAGGGGTAGCACAGATACGCAGTATTTT | CASSDHRGSTDTQYF
many | TRBJ2-1 | TRBV28 | TRBD2 | TGTGCCAGCAGGGGGGGGGGACTGTCAGCGGGGGAGCAGTTCTTC | CASRGGGLSAGEQFF
NA | TRBJ2-7 | TRBV20-1 | NA | TGCAGTGCCCCCTCGTGGACCCTTGTAGGCGAGCAGTACTTC | CSAPSWTLVGEQYF
many | TRBJ2-7 | TRBV7-2 | NA | TGTGCCAGCAGCTTCGAGGGGAGTGCCTACGAGCAGTACTTC | CASSFEGSAYEQYF
NA | TRBJ1-3 | TRBV7-8 | NA | TGTGCCAGCAGCTTAGGAGCCGGGCCCCGCTCTGGAAACACCATATATTTT | CASSLGAGPRSGNTIYF
NA | TRBJ2-2 | TRBV20-1 | NA | TGCAGTGCGAAAACGGTCTCGAACACCGGGGAGCTGTTTTTT | CSAKTVSNTGELFF
NA | TRBJ2-5 | TRBV5-1 | TRBD1 | TGCGCCAGCAGCTTTGGGACAGACCAAGAGACCCAGTACTTC | CASSFGTDQETQYF
few | TRBJ2-1 | TRBV5-1 | NA | TGCGCCAGCAGCTTGGTGACGAGCTCCTACAATGAGCAGTTCTTC | CASSLVTSSYNEQFF
many | TRBJ2-7 | TRBV7-9 | TRBD1 | TGTGCCAGCAGCTCAGCCCCGGGACAGGCCATGGAGCAGTACTTC | CASSSAPGQAMEQYF
NA | TRBJ2-3 | TRBV6-2/TRBV6-3 | NA | TGTGCCAGCAGTTACTCGGCCTTCACAGATACGCAGTATTTT | CASSYSAFTDTQYF
NA | TRBJ2-7 | TRBV5-4 | NA | TGTGCCAGCAGCTTTGGGGACGGCTCCTACGAGCAGTACTTC | CASSFGDGSYEQYF
few | TRBJ2-7 | TRBV4-1 | TRBD1 | TGCGCCAGCAGCTACGACAGGGGGCAGGACGAGCAGTACTTC | CASSYDRGQDEQYF
few | TRBJ2-3 | TRBV20-1 | TRBD1 | TGCAGTGCTAGACCCCGGACAGGGGGCACAGATACGCAGTATTTT | CSARPRTGGTDTQYF
many | TRBJ2-5 | TRBV7-2 | NA | TGTGCCAGCAGCTTAGTGCGGGGTGTGGAGACCCAGTACTTC | CASSLVRGVETQYF